These 26 T cell receptor beta chains came from one sample sequenced in a study of shared clonotypes between healthy human individuals. The assay was immunoSEQ multiplex PCR, and TCRdb's table has in-frame clones only and misses some. The table lists fewer than 650,000 clones, around 78% of them singletons, with 10% to 15% in the top ten. The sequencing input was PBMCs. Receptors were obtained from a woman between 40 and 55 years old in good health. Some clones in this sample may be carry-over from other donors' samples.

The chain carries TRBV5-1 and TRBJ1-3; the D is unclear. Germline CDR1 is SGHRS and CDR2 is YFSETQ. V lost 4 bases and J lost 0, with 8 bases in between. The CDR3 length is 14 residues. The CDR3 is CASSPTTSGNTIYF. The CDR3 region has the DNA TGCGCCAGCAGCCCAACGACCTCTGGAAACACCATATATTTT.

The chain recombines TRBV23-1 with TRBJ2-5; D gene ambiguous. TRBV23-1 is filed as an ORF, its function uncertain. The CDR3 runs 15 residues. Deletions cut 7 bases from V and 1 base from J, with 16 bases between. Here the CDR3 DNA reads TGCGCCAGCACCCCCTCGATCCGGTTCCAAGAGACCCAGTACTTC. Amino acid sequence: CASTPSIRFQETQYF.

This CDR3 reads CASSSPGQNEKLFF. As DNA, the CDR3 is TGTGCCAGCAGTTCCCCGGGACAGAATGAAAAACTGTTTTTT. The chain has TRBV28 and TRBJ1-4; 7 bases agree with TRBD1. Trimming cost V 4 bases and J 5 bases; bases outside gene matches: 4. CDR3 length: 14 amino acids. The germline V gene encodes CDR1 MDHEN and CDR2 SYDVKM.

The chain is built from TRBV15 and TRBJ1-1; D might be TRBD1 (5 bases). The V and J ends lost 0 bases and 4 bases respectively, with 12 bases between them. Germline V gives CDR1 LNHNV, CDR2 YYDKDF (reference sequence). The CDR3 sequence is 15 residues long. CDR3 sequence (DNA): TGTGCCACCAGCAGAGATACTGGGGGAGGCACTGAAGCTTTCTTT. Translation gives CATSRDTGGGTEAFF.

The chain joins TRBV6-1 to TRBJ2-5; 9 bases align to TRBD1. CDR3 length: 15 amino acids. V lost 7 bases, J lost 4 bases, and 10 bases stayed unmatched. CDR1 is MNHNS, CDR2 SASEGT, per germline. Here the CDR3 reads CASTWDRATGETQYF. The CDR3 nucleotides read TGTGCCAGCACTTGGGACAGGGCAACTGGAGAGACCCAGTACTTC.

V usage is TRBV5-1 and J usage is TRBJ2-1; 12 nucleotides align to TRBD2. Germline assignment: CDR1 SGHRS and CDR2 YFSETQ. The CDR3 is 15 residues long. J lost 7 bases, V lost 0 bases, and 2 bases had no gene match. CDR3 in amino acids: CASSLVTSGGNEQFF. CDR3 coding DNA: TGCGCCAGCAGCTTGGTGACTAGCGGGGGTAATGAGCAGTTCTTC. The complete variable domain, with remaining parts taken from reference TRBV5-1 and TRBJ2-1, reads KAGVTQTPRYLIKTRGQQVTLSCSPISGHRSVSWYQQTPGQGLQFLFEYFSETQRNKGNFPGRFSGRQFSNSRSEMNVSTLELGDSALYLCASSLVTSGGNEQFFGPGTRLTVL.

A single count supports this clone. The CDR3 here is CASSRPKFGYNEQFF. The DNA for the CDR3 is TGTGCCAGTAGTAGACCTAAGTTCGGGTACAATGAGCAGTTCTTC. The V and J genes are TRBV19 and TRBJ2-1; D uncertain. V was pared by 4 bases and J by 4 bases, with 14 bases between. The germline V gene encodes CDR1 LNHDA and CDR2 SQIVND (reference sequence). This CDR3 contains 15 residues.

The chain is built from TRBV28 and TRBJ2-2; D is ambiguous. The CDR3 contains 14 residues. Trimming took off 7 bases at V and 3 bases at J, with 12 bases between the two ends. Per the germline V gene, CDR1 is MDHEN and CDR2 is SYDVKM. The CDR3 sequence: CASNRNRDTGELFF. The CDR3 DNA follows: TGTGCCAGCAATAGAAACCGGGACACCGGGGAGCTGTTTTTT.

J is TRBJ2-3 and V is TRBV6-4; 9 bases fit TRBD2. Germline trimming cut 4 bases from V and 2 bases from J; bases unmatched to any gene: 1. CDR1 and CDR2 (germline): MRHNA, SNTAGT. The length of the CDR3 is 14 residues. DNA for the CDR3: TGTGCCAGCAGTGTAGCGGGAGACACAGATACGCAGTATTTT. Translated: CASSVAGDTDTQYF.

The rearrangement joins TRBV28 to TRBJ2-3; no clear D. Trimming took off 2 bases at V and 2 bases at J, with 8 bases between the two ends. CDR1 and CDR2 from the germline V gene are MDHEN and SYDVKM. The CDR3 is made up of 14 amino acids. Here the CDR3 DNA reads TGTGCCAGCAGTTTACTCGTTGTCACAGATACGCAGTATTTT. Translation: CASSLLVVTDTQYF.

Concerning this clone: The sample holds other DNA sequences that translate to the same CDR3. The J gene is TRBJ2-7, the V gene TRBV7-8; 7 nucleotides line up with TRBD1. There are 13 residues in the CDR3. The germline CDR1 and CDR2 sequences are SGHVS and FQNEAQ. The junction had 5 bases not matched to a gene; V was cut back by 5 bases and J by 4 bases. CDR3 protein: CASSPDRIYEQYF. CDR3 in DNA: TGTGCCAGCAGCCCGGACAGGATTTACGAGCAGTACTTC.

This clone appeared once. The rearrangement joins TRBV7-9 to TRBJ2-1, with TRBD2 matching 7 bases. The CDR3 contains 16 residues. Germline V gene lookup returns CDR1 SEHNR and CDR2 FQNEAQ (reference sequence). Trimming at V came to 2 bases and at J to 8 bases, leaving 12 bases not matched to a gene. DNA of the CDR3: TGTGCCAGCAGCTTATCCCTTAGCGGGCCCAAGGATGAGCAGTTCTTC. Protein: CASSLSLSGPKDEQFF.

The chain recombines TRBV2 with TRBJ1-5, with D tentatively TRBD1 (5 bases). CDR3 size: 15 residues. The ends were cut back, 1 base at V and 5 bases at J, with 12 bases in the middle. Germline V gives CDR1 SNHLY, CDR2 FYNNEI. CDR3 residues: CASSEVSAGYQPQHF. CDR3 sequence (DNA): TGTGCCAGCAGTGAAGTTTCGGCAGGGTATCAGCCCCAGCATTTT.

The chain links TRBV18 to TRBJ2-7; D perhaps matches TRBD2 (7 bases). Germline assignment: CDR1 KGHSH and CDR2 LQKENI. The CDR3 spans 16 residues. The V end was cut by 4 bases, the J end by 3 bases, with 19 bases between. CDR3 residues: CASSLRGGTSYYEQYF. The CDR3 bases are TGTGCCAGCTCACTACGCGGGGGCACCTCTTACTACGAGCAGTACTTC.

CDR3 DNA: TGCGCCAGCAGCTTGAACTCGGCGGGAGGGACCGGAGATACGCAGTATTTT. Translated, it gives CASSLNSAGGTGDTQYF. V and J are TRBV5-1 and TRBJ2-3; TRBD2 agrees at 9 bases. Trimming took 1 base from V and 5 from J; bases not matched to a gene: 11. Germline-derived CDR1 and CDR2 are SGHRS and YFSETQ. The length of the CDR3 is 17 residues. Supplemented by reference TRBV5-1 and TRBJ2-3, the full variable domain reads KAGVTQTPRYLIKTRGQQVTLSCSPISGHRSVSWYQQTPGQGLQFLFEYFSETQRNKGNFPGRFSGRQFSNSRSEMNVSTLELGDSALYLCASSLNSAGGTGDTQYFGPGTRLTVL.

This clone was recorded a few times. This sequence joins TRBV5-6 and TRBJ2-7; TRBD1 agrees at 11 bases. CDR1 and CDR2 (germline): SGHDT, YYEEEE. V dropped 4 bases and J dropped 4; count of bases not matched to a gene: 4. The CDR3 is made up of 14 amino acids. The CDR3 bases are TGTGCCAGCAGCAAGGACAGGGGGCAGTACGAGCAGTACTTC. Translated, it gives CASSKDRGQYEQYF. The whole variable domain, remainder taken from reference TRBV5-6 and TRBJ2-7, is DAGVTQSPTHLIKTRGQQVTLRCSPKSGHDTVSWYQQALGQGPQFIFQYYEEEERQRGNFPDRFSGHQFPNYSSELNVNALLLGDSALYLCASSKDRGQYEQYFGPGTRLTVT.

The count of this clone is one. This chain links TRBV6-1 with TRBJ2-7; 10 bases align to TRBD1. The trim removed 6 bases at V and 3 bases at J, leaving 5 bases unmatched. The germline gives CDR1 MNHNS, CDR2 SASEGT. CDR3 length equals 14 residues. In nucleotides, the CDR3 is TGTGCCAGCAGCTGGACAGGGGGAAACTACGAGCAGTACTTC. Translation: CASSWTGGNYEQYF.

The rearrangement links TRBV5-1 to TRBJ2-2; 13 bases match TRBD2. Germline V gene sequence: CDR1 SGHRS, CDR2 YFSETQ. J was trimmed by 4 bases and V by 4 bases; bases with no gene match: 4. The CDR3 is 16 amino acids. Here the CDR3 reads CASSRTSGSGTGELFF. The CDR3 DNA is TGCGCCAGCAGCCGGACTAGCGGGAGTGGCACCGGGGAGCTGTTTTTT.

This clone was recorded only once. This could be a read error, since a much larger clone is one nucleotide away. The chain employs TRBV11-2 and TRBJ2-7, with 12 bases fitting TRBD2. In germline, CDR1 is SGHAT, CDR2 FQNNGV. The trim removed 5 bases at V and 2 bases at J, leaving 4 bases unmatched. This CDR3 region has 15 residues. Here the CDR3 DNA reads TGTGCCAGCAGCCCCAGGACTAGCGGGACCTACGAGCAGTACTTC. It yields the protein CASSPRTSGTYEQYF. Full variable domain (remainder filled in from reference TRBV11-2 and TRBJ2-7): EAGVAQSPRYKIIEKRQSVAFWCNPISGHATLYWYQQILGQGPKLLIQFQNNGVVDDSQLPKDRFSAERLKGVDSTLKIQPAKLEDSAVYLCASSPRTSGTYEQYFGPGTRLTVT.

This chain connects TRBV28 to TRBJ2-3; 12 bases match TRBD2. The CDR3 length is 16 residues. V shed 6 bases, J shed 5 bases, and the junction held 9 bases outside the gene matches. Germline CDR1 reads MDHEN; CDR2 reads SYDVKM. CDR3 nucleotide sequence: TGTGCCAGCAGCACGCAGCTAGCGGGAGGGGGAGATACGCAGTATTTT. Its translation: CASSTQLAGGGDTQYF.

The chain is built from TRBV5-1 and TRBJ2-3; no clear D. The length of the CDR3 is 14 residues. The germline CDR1 and CDR2 sequences are SGHRS and YFSETQ. Trimming cost V 3 bases and J 2 bases, with 10 bases left between them. CDR3 amino acids: CASSSAANTDTQYF. The CDR3 DNA sequence: TGCGCCAGCAGCTCAGCAGCGAACACAGATACGCAGTATTTT.

The V and J genes are TRBV9 and TRBJ1-2, with TRBD1 matching over 7 bases. The CDR3 covers 14 residues. Germline CDR1 reads SGDLS; CDR2 reads YYNGEE. J gave up 7 bases and V 0 bases, and 6 bases lay outside the gene matches. CDR3 protein: CASSVDDRVAGYTF. The CDR3 coding sequence is TGTGCCAGCAGCGTAGACGACAGGGTGGCTGGCTACACCTTC.

The chain is built from TRBV28 and TRBJ1-3; no reliable D call. V lost 5 bases and J 4 bases, leaving 15 bases between the germline ends. CDR3 length equals 15 residues. The germline V gene encodes CDR1 MDHEN and CDR2 SYDVKM. CDR3 nucleotides: TGTGCCAGCAGTACCCGATCAATACCCGGAAACACCATATATTTT. This encodes CASSTRSIPGNTIYF.

This clone was detected once. The chain couples TRBV5-6 to TRBJ2-5; D unresolved. V was shortened by 4 bases and J by 5 bases, with 15 bases between the two germline ends. The CDR3 covers 14 residues. Germline CDR1 SGHDT, CDR2 YYEEEE. The CDR3 DNA reads as TGTGCCAGCAGCCTTAGGCGTTTGATGGAGACCCAGTACTTC. This sequence encodes CASSLRRLMETQYF.

This clone was counted once. This chain connects TRBV5-1 to TRBJ1-4, with D unresolved. V lost 0 bases and J 6 bases, leaving 6 bases between the germline ends. The CDR3 covers 13 residues. Per germline, CDR1 SGHRS and CDR2 YFSETQ. The CDR3 protein is CASSLGVDEKLFF. CDR3 DNA sequence: TGCGCCAGCAGCTTGGGTGTGGATGAAAAACTGTTTTTT.

The chain uses TRBV21-1 and TRBJ2-7; the DNA was not compared with TRBD2, the D call given in the table. TRBV21-1 is classified as a pseudogene. This CDR3 has 11 amino acids. The CDR3 reads CASSKGSEQYF. CDR3 bases: TGTGCCAGCAGCAAAGGTAGCGAGCAGTACTTC.